This T cell receptor (beta chain) was obtained from a study of T cells expressing NK-cell markers. The CDR3 covers 16 residues. The germline V gene has CDR1 ENHRY and CDR2 SYGVKD. TCRdb processed the 5' RACE reads again and assigns one entry to each CDR3 protein, with no DNA. The specimen's table records about 460,000 distinct CDR3 sequences. The chain joins TRBV10-3 to TRBJ2-2; the TRBD1 assignment by TCRdb is unverifiable without DNA. The sample taken for sequencing was blood T cells: a sorted CD56 or NKG2C T cell subset, CD4+ or CD8+ T cells, or bulk PBMC T cells (not recorded which). This clonotype was sampled from a woman aged 45-65 years in good health. The CDR3 sequence is CAISDQRFRGTGELFF.